This TCR beta chain was found in a study of cytomegalovirus exposure and HLA in healthy donors (dated by TCRdb to about 2017). As for the study more broadly: An earlier analysis of 587 of the donors reported 250 to 350 Gb of sequence data and 120 million or so unique TCR beta sequences from about 200 million T cells. To predict cytomegalovirus infection status, the study brought together high-throughput TCR immunosequencing, statistical association of individual TCRs with disease status, and machine learning. All discovery cohort repertoires had been generated on a single sequencing platform. The genetic ancestry cluster associated with self-reported Caucasian donors included around four fifths of the 350 to 500 genotyped donors. Along with the roughly 670-subject first cohort, a separate validation cohort of roughly 110 different subjects was used. In a later genetic analysis, genome-wide SNP genotypes for about 55% of the roughly 700 donors were used, and that subset was treated as a discovery cohort. An earlier analysis of some 600 of the donors applied high-throughput TCR beta sequencing to assess whether each TCR beta V gene segment acted as functional or pseudogenic. The number of donors typed differed by locus, with 629-630 for A, B, C, DRB1 and DQB1, 522 for DQA1, under 610 for DPA1, and some 440 for DPB1. The study aimed to test whether cataloging public T cell receptors could reveal signatures of past pathogen exposure. Among 398 genotyped donors of the cohort, an average of around 240,000 unique TCR beta nucleotide sequences were sequenced per donor, 15% to 20% of them non-productive. To study patterns of TCR occurrence, a later analysis re-analyzed previously published TCR beta repertoires from under 750 donors and added high-resolution HLA genotyping. Using immunosequencing, the study profiled T cell repertoires from around 680 subjects and related those repertoires to cytomegalovirus serostatus. About 280 gigabases of sequencing data and around 85 million unique TCR sequences made up an early release that covered fewer than 650 HLA-typed donors. In the later analysis, no new phenotypic data were used to find candidate immune exposures; instead, reliance was placed on TCR beta sequences and their occurrence across donors. Alongside the repertoire data, information on donor age, sex, ethnicity and CMV serostatus was compiled. HLA typing covered class I and class II loci at four-digit resolution. About five DR-DQ haplotypes were treated as single units for association and clustering because of strong linkage in the cohort. Study-wide findings and limitations: A cluster of highly shared sequence variants was judged likely to represent a technical artifact of the sequencing pipeline. Only TCR beta chains were sequenced in this cohort, and the absence of alpha or paired-chain data limited detectable features. Broadly in line with IMGT annotations, most TCR beta V segments showed up in productive rearrangements about 90% or about 30% of the time in an earlier analysis of a few hundred of the donors. In a later genetic analysis, fewer N-insertions in productive TCRs were reported among donors in an Asian-associated ancestry cluster than the roughly 640-donor mean. Because HLA typing was unavailable for some donors at each locus, only the typed subset was used in association tests. A total of fewer than 200 TCR beta chains were listed by the study as associated with cytomegalovirus. A further reported finding was that TCR beta sequences accurately predicted the HLA-A and HLA-B alleles for most subjects in the first cohort. Sequencing depth was assumed to be roughly uniform across donors in the presence/absence analyses, though that assumption may not hold. For the cohort, immune exposure information was limited to CMV serostatus. Compared with equally common non-associated chains, HLA-associated TCR beta chains in a later analysis were more clonally expanded and had lower generation probabilities. Specific HLA alleles were associated with 16,951 TCR beta sequences at a false discovery rate of 0.05 in a later analysis. The authors suggested that the approach could potentially be extended to other disease states and immunological phenotypes. Most TCR sequences were seen in very few donors, while some public TCRs were found in many individuals. Because counts were too low, about 15 rarely observed V segments, including chromosome 9 orphons, were left out of the earlier analysis of a few hundred of the donors. A later analysis reported that several top co-occurrence clusters appeared linked to parvovirus B19, influenza, CMV and Epstein-Barr virus. When HLA alleles, especially DR and DQ, strongly co-occurred, attributing TCR associations to individual alleles was difficult. The classifier was reported to diagnose cytomegalovirus status with high specificity and sensitivity in both the original and validation cohorts. According to a later analysis, TCR association rates differed among HLA loci, with DRB1 alleles showing the most associated TCRs and HLA-C alleles showing the fewest. In a later analysis, most CMV-associated TCR beta chains were found to appear HLA-restricted, with HLA associations seemingly driven largely by CMV exposure. V-gene and J-gene trimming of TCR beta chains was associated with a missense DCLRE1C variant in a later genetic analysis, and the association was replicated in an independent cohort. A few of the identified cytomegalovirus-associated TCR beta chains were confirmed in vitro to be specific for cytomegalovirus antigens. Because the 87-base-pair reads could not distinguish some IMGT-functional V segments, including TRBV6-2 and TRBV6-3, those segments were excluded. Linkage disequilibrium might explain the correlated functional status among segregating V segments, but an unknown experimental factor could not be ruled out.

The cohort consisted of fewer than 700 healthy bone marrow donors. All cohort members were sampled while nominally healthy, although unrecorded immune exposures were likely present. The donor was CMV seronegative and belonged to the group of several hundred seronegative cohort members. A peripheral blood sample was provided by each donor, and peripheral blood mononuclear cells were used for TCR beta sequencing. Genomic DNA extraction from the blood cell samples was performed with the Qiagen DNeasy Blood Extraction Kit. Trimming costs V 5 bases and J 1 base, and their ends lie 11 bases apart. CDR1 SGHNT and CDR2 YENEEA are derived from the germline V gene. The CDR3 holds 14 amino acids from the cysteine to the phenylalanine. Only the CDR3 region is kept as DNA, spanning 42 bases read in frame from base 1. The library relied on the immunoSEQ multiplex PCR assay. For the multiplex PCR, a mixture combining 60 forward primers for TCR Vbeta segments and 13 reverse primers for TCR Jbeta segments was used. A multiplex PCR assay on genomic DNA amplified the CDR3 region of rearranged TCR beta genes. The Illumina HiSeq System was used to sequence the amplified TCR beta libraries as 87-base-pair reads. Processing in the source paper ran as follows. In a later analysis, tens of millions of unique TCR beta chains were counted across the 500 to 700 repertoires, and approximately 11 million of these chains were shared by at least two donors. Raw reads were error-corrected and collapsed into unique sequences with a nearest-neighbor algorithm that merged closely related sequences to remove PCR and sequencing errors. CDR3 sequences were aligned to IMGT reference sequences to assign V, D and J gene segments. For a sequence to be retained, a match of at least six nucleotides to both a V gene segment and a J gene segment was required. Rearrangements were classified as productive when the CDR3 lacked stop codons and remained in frame with V and J, and all other rearrangements were classified as non-productive. Following IMGT convention, CDR3 was defined as the stretch from the second conserved V-encoded cysteine up to the conserved J-encoded phenylalanine. The earlier analysis of about 590 of the donors excluded sequences that lacked an unambiguous match to a single V gene segment. In an earlier analysis of 587 of the donors, V segments were called functional above 56.7% productive rearrangements and were called segregating when the between-donor standard deviation exceeded 5%. To diagnose cytomegalovirus status from the catalog of TCR beta chain sequences, a statistical classification framework was built. In a later analysis, TCR nucleotide sequences were compared against IMGT/GENE-DB human TR gene sequences so that V and J genes could be assigned. The TCRdist pipeline was used in a later analysis to assign CDR3 sequences and most-parsimonious VDJ recombination scenarios. In a later analysis, each TCR beta chain was defined by its CDR3 amino acid sequence together with its V-gene family, and reads without a unique V-gene family were excluded. In a later analysis, nearly 600 highly shared, low-generation-probability nucleotide sequences were removed to address suspected cross-contamination and a sequencing artifact. A later analysis calculated a clonal expansion index for each public chain from normalized within-repertoire ranks of inferred template counts. Generation probabilities in a later analysis came from a VDJ recombination model fitted to out-of-frame rearrangements, and those results were checked against IGoR. A later analysis scored TCR-TCR, TCR-HLA and TCR-CMV co-occurrence with hypergeometric tests, applying a repertoire-size bias correction to TCR pairs. False discovery rates were estimated in a later analysis by permuting HLA or CMV assignments 20 times. In a later analysis, co-occurring TCRs were grouped using DBSCAN, and TCRdist sequence similarity was added for clustering within HLA-allele-positive subsets. For co-occurrence clustering, repertoires with fewer than 30,000 or more than 120,000 public chains were excluded, along with roughly 5 repertoires with anomalous nucleotide sharing. Entries here come from immuneACCESS through TCRdb and include only in-frame sequences with V and J called. Some clones fail to appear in such tables; in the studies checked, an unresolved V gene covers under half of the shortfall, and the cause of the remainder is unknown. The D gene and trimming were derived from the DNA, and the V and J assignments and clone size from that table. The sample's own table lists approximately 190,000 clones. The ten largest clones take up 6.5% of the sample.

Turning to this clone: This receptor's antigen is unknown.

The chain couples TRBV11-3 to TRBJ2-5; tentative D gene TRBD1, with 6 bases matching. The sample was PBMCs. This receptor was obtained from a man aged 25-45 years in good health and CMV-seronegative. The DNA sequence reads TGTGCCAGCAGCGCCACAGGGCTCCAAGAGACCCAGTACTTC. It translates to CASSATGLQETQYF.